This T cell receptor (beta chain) appears in the sequencing data of a study of PD-1 blockade in mismatch repair-deficient tumors. The study's findings and limits: Tumor-resident clones, often absent from pretreatment blood, expanded after pembrolizumab and then contracted.

Concerning this clone itself: The antigen is undetermined.

Repertoires were generated with immunoSEQ multiplex PCR, while TCRdb's copy carries only in-frame clones and drops some. The sample shows more than 85,000 clones, 70% to 85% of them seen only once. The germline CDR1 and CDR2 sequences are MNHNY and SVGAGI (reference sequence). CDR3 length: 16 residues. Trimming shortened V by 0 bases and J by 0 bases, and 12 bases separated the two germline ends. The rearrangement uses TRBV6-6 and TRBJ2-7, with D possibly being TRBD1 (5 bases). The receptor was derived from an adult with mismatch repair-deficient cancer. This specimen consisted of peripheral blood, obtained 35 to 37 weeks after starting pembrolizumab. In nucleotides, the CDR3 is TGTGCCAGCAGTTACTCGTCAGGGTCCAGCTCCTACGAGCAGTACTTC. Translated, it gives CASSYSSGSSSYEQYF.